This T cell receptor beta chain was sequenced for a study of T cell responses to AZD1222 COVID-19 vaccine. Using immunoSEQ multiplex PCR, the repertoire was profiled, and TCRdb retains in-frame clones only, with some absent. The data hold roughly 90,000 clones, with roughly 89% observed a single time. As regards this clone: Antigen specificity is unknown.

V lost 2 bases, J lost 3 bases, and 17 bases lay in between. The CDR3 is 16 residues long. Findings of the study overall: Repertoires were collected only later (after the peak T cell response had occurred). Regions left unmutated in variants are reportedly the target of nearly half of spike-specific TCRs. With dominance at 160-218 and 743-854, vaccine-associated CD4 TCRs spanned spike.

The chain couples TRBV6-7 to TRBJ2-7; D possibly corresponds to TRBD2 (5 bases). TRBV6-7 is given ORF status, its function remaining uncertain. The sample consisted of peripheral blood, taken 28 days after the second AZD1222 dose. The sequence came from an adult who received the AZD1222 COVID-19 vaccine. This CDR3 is CASSYGGRRVVYEQYV. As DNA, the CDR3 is TGTGCCAGCAGTTACGGAGGACGTAGGGTGGTCTACGAGCAGTACGTC.